This TCR beta chain was observed in a study of cytomegalovirus exposure and HLA in healthy donors. Study-wide results and limits: Exclusion applied to some V segments, including TRBV6-2 and TRBV6-3, as they were indistinguishable. Some 150 TCR beta chains were listed as cytomegalovirus-associated. Segments of the TCR beta V type were, in most cases, productive about 87% or about 30% of the time in an earlier analysis.

To note about this clone: Its cognate antigen is unknown.

Germline assignment: CDR1 SEHNR and CDR2 FQNEAQ (reference sequence). Trimming left V 1 base short and J 5 bases short, with 9 bases between. The CDR3 is 13 residues long. With 60 Vbeta and 13 Jbeta primers, the PCR was carried out. TCRdb keeps only in-frame clones here, not all; method: immunoSEQ multiplex PCR. The table lists 95,000 to 120,000 clones, approximately 80% of them singletons. The rearrangement uses TRBV7-9 and TRBJ2-7; D is perhaps TRBD1 (5 bases). The sequencing sample was made of PBMCs. This TCR was sampled from a woman younger than 35 in good health and CMV-seronegative. The chain's CDR3 is CASSLVQANEQYF. DNA of the CDR3: TGTGCCAGCAGCTTAGTACAGGCAAACGAGCAGTACTTC.